What follows are 15 T cell receptor beta chains derived from one specimen sequenced in a study of blood T cell repertoires in COVID-19. The table came from immunoSEQ multiplex PCR; TCRdb's copy has only in-frame clones and leaves some out. The profile shows a few hundred thousand clones, about 86% of them singletons. Sequencing input: peripheral blood. These receptors were obtained from a woman in her forties or fifties with acute or convalescent COVID-19.

This clone was detected only once. This sequence joins TRBV11-2 and TRBJ1-6, with a weak D call TRBD1 (6 bases). The germline gives CDR1 SGHAT, CDR2 FQNNGV. The germline V and J ends were trimmed by 0 bases and 10 bases, with 10 bases remaining between them. CDR3 length equals 14 residues. The CDR3 reads CASSLEAQGSPLHF. The DNA for the CDR3 is TGTGCCAGCAGCTTAGAAGCACAGGGATCACCCCTCCACTTT.

The chain is built from TRBV2 and TRBJ1-5; perhaps TRBD1 as D (6 bases). From germline, CDR1 is SNHLY and CDR2 FYNNEI. Trimming left V 2 bases short and J 5 bases short, with 7 bases between. CDR3 length equals 13 residues. In DNA, the CDR3 is TGTGCCAGCAGTGAAAACAGGGATCAGCCCCAGCATTTT. Protein product: CASSENRDQPQHF.

The chain carries TRBV5-1 and TRBJ1-1; D perhaps matches TRBD1 (6 bases). With 4 bases removed from V and 1 base from J, the gap between germline ends came to 11 bases. This CDR3 contains 14 residues. Germline lookup yields CDR1 SGHRS and CDR2 YFSETQ. CDR3 nucleotides: TGCGCCAGCAGCGTCGGGACATCGAACACTGAAGCTTTCTTT. Protein product: CASSVGTSNTEAFF. The complete variable domain, with remaining parts taken from reference TRBV5-1 and TRBJ1-1, reads KAGVTQTPRYLIKTRGQQVTLSCSPISGHRSVSWYQQTPGQGLQFLFEYFSETQRNKGNFPGRFSGRQFSNSRSEMNVSTLELGDSALYLCASSVGTSNTEAFFGQGTRLTVV.

This clone was detected only a few times. This rearrangement joins TRBV5-1 to TRBJ2-5, with D unclear. V was trimmed by 0 bases and J by 9 bases, leaving 12 bases between them. Germline values: CDR1 SGHRS, CDR2 YFSETQ. This CDR3 comprises 13 residues. The CDR3 DNA is TGCGCCAGCAGCTTGGGTATCCTATCATCCCAGTACTTC. Its protein product is CASSLGILSSQYF.

The chain uses TRBV24-1 and TRBJ2-5, with a possible D match to TRBD2 (6 bases). V was pared by 5 bases and J by 5 bases, with 11 bases between. CDR1 is KGHDR, CDR2 SFDVKD, per germline. This CDR3 region has 13 residues. The CDR3 protein is CATSGRGGETQYF. The CDR3, as DNA: TGTGCCACCAGTGGGCGGGGCGGGGAGACCCAGTACTTC.

This clone was counted a single time. The chain has TRBV6-5 and TRBJ1-2; D uncertain. CDR3 length equals 15 residues. V lost 0 bases and J 2 bases, leaving 10 bases between the germline ends. Germline loops: CDR1 MNHEY, CDR2 SVGAGI. The CDR3 spells CASSYSTPRNYGYTF. In DNA form, the CDR3 reads TGTGCCAGCAGTTACTCGACGCCCAGGAACTATGGCTACACCTTC.

The chain is built from TRBV30 and TRBJ2-5, with a possible D match to TRBD1 (6 bases). CDR1 and CDR2 (germline): GTSNPN, SVGIG (reference sequence). The CDR3 has 13 residues. V was trimmed by 1 base and J by 4 bases, leaving 10 bases between them. The CDR3 region has the DNA TGTGCCTGGAGTGCACAGGGAACAGAGACCCAGTACTTC. Translating it yields CAWSAQGTETQYF.

V is TRBV6-5 and J is TRBJ1-5; D remains ambiguous. Germline V gene sequence: CDR1 MNHEY, CDR2 SVGAGI. This CDR3 is 12 amino acids long. Trimming shortened V by 7 bases and J by 2 bases, and 6 bases separated the two germline ends. The CDR3 DNA is TGTGCCAGCAAGCGCGGCAATCAGCCCCAGCATTTT. Translated: CASKRGNQPQHF.

V gene TRBV4-3 combines with J gene TRBJ1-6; no clear D gene. Germline V gives CDR1 LGHNA, CDR2 YSLEER. V lost 0 bases and J lost 4, with 4 bases in between. The CDR3 has 14 residues. The CDR3 nucleotides read TGCGCCAGCAGCCAAGACAGTTATAATTCACCCCTCCACTTT. It yields the protein CASSQDSYNSPLHF.

The chain is built from TRBV19 and TRBJ1-5, with 7 positions matching TRBD1. In germline, CDR1 is LNHDA, CDR2 SQIVND (reference sequence). V shed 5 bases, J shed 9 bases, and the junction held 4 bases outside the gene matches. This CDR3 comprises 12 residues. The CDR3: CASSSPGGPQHF. The CDR3 DNA follows: TGTGCCAGTAGTTCTCCAGGGGGGCCCCAGCATTTT.

V is TRBV5-1 and J is TRBJ1-3; D is undetermined. The CDR3 runs to 15 residues. With 3 bases removed from V and 0 bases from J, the gap between germline ends came to 10 bases. The V gene's germline CDR1 is SGHRS and CDR2 YFSETQ. CDR3 amino acids: CASSSTGSSGNTIYF. The CDR3 DNA is TGCGCCAGCAGCTCGACGGGGAGCTCTGGAAACACCATATATTTT.

The rearrangement uses TRBV7-2 and TRBJ2-3, with D tentatively TRBD1 (6 bases). V shed 1 base and J shed 3 bases, with 17 bases lying between them. Germline CDR1 and CDR2: SGHTA and FQGNSA. The CDR3 is 17 amino acids. The CDR3: CASSLVSRVRGTDTQYF. In DNA form, the CDR3 reads TGTGCCAGCAGCTTAGTATCGCGAGTGAGGGGGACAGATACGCAGTATTTT.

This clone appeared a few times. The gene calls are TRBV7-9 and TRBJ1-6; D may be TRBD1 (5 bases). The V gene lost 5 bases and the J gene lost 6 bases, with 14 bases spanning the gap. This CDR3 is built from 15 residues. Germline V lookup: CDR1 SEHNR, CDR2 FQNEAQ (reference sequence). The CDR3 region has the DNA TGTGCCAGCAGCCCTCCGGGGGGGGTTAATTCACCCCTCCACTTT. Its protein is CASSPPGGVNSPLHF.

This clone has a single count. CDR3 residues: CASSAEGDTEAFF. The CDR3 DNA follows: TGTGCCAGCAGTGCTGAGGGGGACACTGAAGCTTTCTTT. This chain uses TRBV6-4 with TRBJ1-1; tentative D call: TRBD1 (6 bases). CDR3 size: 13 residues. From germline, CDR1 is MRHNA and CDR2 SNTAGT. Trimming removed 4 bases at V and 3 bases at J, with 9 bases between.

The rearrangement joins TRBV4-1 to TRBJ2-7; 12 bases are shared with TRBD2. Germline assignment: CDR1 MGHRA and CDR2 YSYEKL. Trimming at V came to 1 base and at J to 4 bases, leaving 5 bases not matched to a gene. CDR3 length: 16 residues. The CDR3 is CASSQGASGRVYEQYF. The CDR3 DNA follows: TGCGCCAGCAGCCAAGGCGCTAGCGGGAGGGTTTACGAGCAGTACTTC.